This TCR beta chain came from a study of shared clonotypes between healthy human individuals (dated by TCRdb to 2020 to 2021). In the study overall: Three men and two women, aged 18 to 49 years, made up the cohort. To increase sequencing depth and limit assay-specific biases, different laboratories used diverse techniques to prepare libraries and sequence TCR repertoires. Blood TCR repertoires of several healthy adults were deeply sequenced to estimate repertoire size and the extent of clonotype sharing between individuals. For each donor, three plates each were used for CD4 naive and CD4 memory, two plates were used for CD8 naive, and one plate was used for CD8 memory. Per donor, leukapheresis produced somewhere between about 0.94 and 9.5 billion PBMCs.

Donors were healthy HIV-negative adults with no recently reported acute infections or vaccinations. All donors were Caucasian adults living in Nashville, Tennessee, USA. Magnetic negative selection was used to enrich CD4+ T cells, after which naive cells were positively selected on CD45RA and the negative fraction became the memory subset. Blood was collected by leukapheresis, and PBMCs were isolated by Ficoll-Histopaque density gradient centrifugation and then cryopreserved in liquid nitrogen vapor phase. Purity and quantity of every magnetically sorted T cell population were checked by analytical flow cytometry. From each sorted fraction, genomic DNA was isolated and quantified by UV absorbance on a Nanodrop 2000c. Study-level results and caveats: Rarefaction of sorted-subset datasets indicated incomplete sequencing despite the large sequencing depth. The genetic and exposure-history diversity represented was limited by the small number of donors. Across a handful of donors, about 4.5% of naive CD4, more than 3% of naive CD8, approximately 2.5% of memory CD4, and around 0.4% of memory CD8 clonotypes were shared. Sampling was restricted to blood, and TCR repertoires in tissue are likely to differ from TCR repertoires in blood. Pairwise subsampling led to the expectation that sequencing depth would affect the degree of clonotype sharing among donors. Estimated clonotype richness was generally larger for naive than for memory subsets. Compared with non-shared clonotypes, the clonotypes found in all four sorted-subset donors had higher generation probabilities.

Using the deep immunoSEQ assay, multiplex PCR amplified TCR CDR3 regions from genomic DNA. Extracted genomic DNA from each cell subset was spread evenly across all wells of several immunoSEQ 96-well plates, with each plate serving as a replicate. For sorted subsets, around 200 ng genomic DNA, equal to 30,000 or so T cell genomes, was loaded into each replicate PCR. The purified libraries were quantified using a Qubit 3.0 fluorometer, sized with a Bioanalyzer 2100, and then quantified again using the KAPA Library Quantification kit. A separate single-read 150-cycle Illumina NextSeq 550 flow cell was used to sequence each immunoSEQ 96-well plate. As for how the authors treated the data: Because the immunoSEQ output held only junctional sequences and lacked quality scores, the filtering could not match the filtering applied to full-length reads. To assign V/J genes and CDR3, sequences were annotated against IMGT germline references using PyIR, a Python wrapper for IgBLAST v1.9. Reads with weak V/J assignments (E-value above 1e-6), missing CDR3, stop codons, out-of-frame junctions, or ambiguous translated residues were removed. V3J clonotypes were defined as sequences sharing an identical inferred V gene, J gene, and CDR3 amino acid sequence. To compute the percentage overlap between repertoires, the number of shared unique clonotypes was divided by the size of the smaller repertoire. Richness of each repertoire was evaluated using RTK rarefaction, the Chao1 estimator, and Recon v2.1 estimates of unobserved clonotypes. OLGA was used to compute generation probabilities for all TCRbeta clonotypes that the gDNA method yielded from several donors. TCRdb re-hosts the immuneACCESS table, in-frame sequences only. Its copies lack some clones; in the studies checked, an unresolved V gene accounts for under half of them, and the cause for the rest is not known. V, J and clone size are taken as reported in that table, and D and trimming were inferred from the DNA itself. The sample has some 2.3 million clones on record, approximately 93% of them singletons. The ten largest clones take up around 0.4% of the sample.

CDR1 and CDR2, looked up from the germline V gene, are MNHEY and SVGAGI. V was cut back by 4 bases and J by 2 bases, leaving a gap of 9 bases between them. Its CDR3 holds 14 amino acids, cysteine through phenylalanine. Only the CDR3 portion is preserved as DNA: 42 bases, with reading frame beginning at the first base. Comment on this clone: The clone's antigen remains unknown. Base qualities are missing; no much larger clone stands one base away.

The chain links TRBV6-5 with TRBJ2-1, and perhaps TRBD2 as D gene, on 6 matching bases. The receptor was derived from a man between 18 and 29 years old in good health. Some clones in this sample may be carry-over from other donors' samples. Sample: naive CD4+ T cells from PBMCs. What this sample's cell subset or site label stands for: CD45RA+ positively selected. The encoded CDR3 is CASSWGLAYNEQFF. The DNA reads TGTGCCAGCAGTTGGGGACTGGCCTACAATGAGCAGTTCTTC.